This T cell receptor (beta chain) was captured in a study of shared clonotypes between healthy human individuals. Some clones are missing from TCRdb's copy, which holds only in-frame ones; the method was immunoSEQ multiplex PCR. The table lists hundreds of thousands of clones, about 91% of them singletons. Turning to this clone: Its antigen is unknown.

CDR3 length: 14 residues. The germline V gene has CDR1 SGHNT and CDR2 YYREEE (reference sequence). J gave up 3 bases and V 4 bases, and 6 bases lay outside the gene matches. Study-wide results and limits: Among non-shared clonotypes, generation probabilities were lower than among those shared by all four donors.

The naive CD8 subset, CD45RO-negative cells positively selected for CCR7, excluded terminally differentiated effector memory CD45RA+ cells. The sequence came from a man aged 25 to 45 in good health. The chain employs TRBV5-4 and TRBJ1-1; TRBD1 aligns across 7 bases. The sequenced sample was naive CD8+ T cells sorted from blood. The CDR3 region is CASSRQGRDTEAFF. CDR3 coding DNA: TGTGCCAGCAGCCGACAGGGAAGGGACACTGAAGCTTTCTTT.